The present T cell receptor beta chain was sequenced within a study of blood T cell repertoires in COVID-19 (dated by TCRdb to 2018 to 2021). About the full investigation: The collaborator samples originated in the United States, Italy and Spain and spanned the acute and convalescent phases of COVID-19. The prospective study material was composed of cDNA or gDNA derived from T cells, B-cell-depleted T cells, or PBMCs. Subjects who had been exposed to COVID-19, were actively infected with it, or had recovered from it provided the deeply sampled blood TCRbeta repertoires that made up the dataset. The repertoires were made available in a free public database intended to serve as a resource for research on the immune response to SARS-CoV-2. Samples came from the ongoing ImmuneRACE study (first 160 participants) plus 1,254 subjects from 6 global collaborators. The sample metadata nearly always contained a de-identified subject ID, COVID-19 status, age in years and sex. Where available, HLA class I and class II types were obtained from metadata supplied by the sample provider rather than from assay-based typing.

TCRbeta CDR3 regions were amplified from genomic DNA by means of the immunoSEQ Assay, a bias-controlled multiplex PCR. Processing in the source paper ran as follows. Nucleated cell counts per sample were estimated from amplification of reference gene primers within the assay. Sequence reads were collapsed and filtered to measure the absolute abundance of every unique TCRbeta CDR3 rearrangement. For each sample, productive Simpson clonality was calculated as the square root of Simpson's diversity index across productive rearrangements. TCRdb provides this immuneACCESS table in a form limited to in-frame rearrangements. Some clones are lacking; in checked studies, under half of them reflect an unresolved V gene, and why the rest are absent is not known. Clone size and the V and J calls come from that table; the DNA yielded D and trimming. This sample holds some 500,000 clones; around nine tenths were observed only once. Around 8% of the sample comes from the top ten.

One collaborating source in Seattle enrolled patients during active infection and followed them longitudinally through the course of disease. Each collaborating institution followed its own protocols to collect whole blood in K2EDTA tubes. For TCRbeta analysis, collaborators shipped samples in one of three forms: frozen whole blood, isolated PBMCs, or DNA extracted from either of those sample types. V lost 1 base and J lost 0 bases, and the count of bases not matched to a germline gene is 1. From cysteine to phenylalanine, the CDR3 is 16 amino acids long. Kept here is only the CDR3 DNA, which spans 48 bases and is read in frame from base 1. CDR1 and CDR2 are read off the germline V gene (reference sequence) as SGHNT and YYREEE. What the study reported, not specific to this receptor: How much clinical and demographic metadata was included differed by source and by participant, and the metadata was provided uncurated.

A word on this clone: Its antigen specificity is not known. Base quality data are lacking; no much larger clone is found one base away.

The sequence links TRBV5-4 to TRBJ2-5; a stretch of 12 junction bases matches TRBD2. The clonotype originates from a woman in her fifties or sixties with COVID-19, enrolled during active disease. Sequencing was performed on peripheral blood. The nucleotide sequence reads TGTGCCAGCAGCTTGACTAGCGGGGGGTACCAAGAGACCCAGTACTTC. Its coded protein is CASSLTSGGYQETQYF.